The T cell receptor (beta chain) described here comes from a study of response to subunit inactivated influenza vaccine. Whole-study results and caveats: Every seasonal influenza vaccination brings in few new T cells, the authors suggested.

For this clonotype: Its antigen is still unknown.

The germline V gene has CDR1 MNHNY and CDR2 SVGAGI (reference sequence). The CDR3 spans 13 residues. The ends were cut back, 11 bases at V and 5 bases at J, with 16 bases in the middle. TCRdb fed the RT-PCR reads into MiXCR, producing one record per CDR3 protein. The sample yields 650,000 to 800,000 distinct CDR3 sequences, less than 20% seen once. The V call is TRBV6-6, the J call TRBJ1-5; D perhaps matches TRBD1 (5 bases). The specimen comprised PBMCs from blood, sampled less than 6 days after vaccination. The receptor was isolated from a man between 45 and 60 years old who received an inactivated influenza vaccine. DNA of the CDR3: TGTGCCTGTGGCGGGGTCAGGGATCAGCCCCAGCATTTT. It specifies CACGGVRDQPQHF.